This TCR beta chain was identified in a study of T cell responses to AZD1222 COVID-19 vaccine. Study observations and caveats: Dominant at 160-218 and 743-854, vaccine-associated CD4 TCRs also spanned spike. In all cases, repertoires were sampled only after the peak T cell response. Within unmutated variant regions lay the reported targets of nearly half of spike-specific TCRs.

Repertoires were generated with immunoSEQ multiplex PCR, while TCRdb's copy carries only in-frame clones and drops some. Of around 130,000 clones in the sample, 93% were seen once. With regard to this clone: The antigen is undetermined.

Sequences were derived from peripheral blood, sampled on day 0 of AZD1222 vaccination. The TCR sequence derives from an adult in good health.

CDR3: CATTSTDTQYF. The CDR3, as DNA: TGTGCCACGACTAGCACAGATACGCAGTATTTT. The chain recombines TRBV10-3 with TRBJ2-3, with D unclear. The CDR3 runs to 11 residues. V shed 10 bases and J shed 0 bases, with 5 bases lying between them. Germline lookup yields CDR1 ENHRY and CDR2 SYGVKD.